The 27 T cell receptor beta chains in this list originate from one sample, sequenced in a study of beta chain features in type 1 diabetes (dated by TCRdb to between 2018 and 2020). Results the study describes overall, beyond this receptor: A moderate but significant shortening of TCRB CDR3 length was observed in type 1 diabetes patients in all four CD4+ subsets.

Library preparation employed the immunoSEQ multiplex PCR assay. The entire isolated RNA was reverse transcribed using the High Capacity cDNA Reverse Transcription Kit, and thus expressed TCRB transcripts were sequenced. The clones in this table, taken by TCRdb from immuneACCESS, are in-frame only. Not every clone is retained; where verified, under half of the shortfall comes from an unresolved V gene, and the cause of the rest is unknown. The table for this sample lists hundreds of thousands of clones; about an eighth of them were counted only once. The ten largest account for approximately 0.022% of the sample. Their antigens remain unidentified. The sample was naive CD4+ T cells from blood. In light of the paper, this sample's cell subset or site label describes: true naive CD4+ T cells. The source is a man between 18 and 29 years old with type 1 diabetes.

This clone was seen a few times. The chain is built from TRBV4-2 and TRBJ2-6, with D perhaps TRBD2 (6 bases). CDR1 and CDR2 (germline): LGHNA, YNFKEQ. Trimming left V 4 bases short and J 2 bases short, with 18 bases between. The CDR3 sequence is 18 residues long. The CDR3 loop is CASSRRGEGEAGANVLTF. In DNA, the CDR3 is TGTGCCAGCAGCCGAAGGGGTGAAGGGGAGGCTGGGGCCAACGTCCTGACTTTC.

With regard to this clone: Additional DNA sequences in this sample encode the identical CDR3. The chain recombines TRBV27 with TRBJ1-2; D might be TRBD1 (5 bases). Germline values: CDR1 MNHEY, CDR2 SMNVEV (reference sequence). This CDR3 has 13 residues. The V end was cut by 3 bases, the J end by 4 bases, with 9 bases between. The CDR3 here is CASSLRQGYGYTF. In nucleotides, the CDR3 is TGTGCCAGCAGTTTGAGGCAGGGCTATGGCTACACCTTC.

The J gene is TRBJ1-1, the V gene TRBV6-5; the D is unclear. Trimming left V 7 bases short and J 12 bases short, with 15 bases between. Germline V gene data show CDR1 as MNHEY and CDR2 as SVGAGI. The CDR3 totals 11 residues. The CDR3 nucleotides read TGTGCCAGCACCGGGGAGAAAAAAACTTTCTTT. Encoded protein: CASTGEKKTFF.

This clone has more than one count but fewer than ten. The chain joins TRBV2 to TRBJ2-1, with 9 bases that match TRBD1. This CDR3 comprises 14 residues. CDR1 is SNHLY, CDR2 FYNNEI, per germline. With V trimmed by 7 bases and J by 4 bases, 5 bases remained unmatched. The CDR3 nucleotides read TGTGCCAGCACTATCGGGACAGGGTACAATGAGCAGTTCTTC. This codes for CASTIGTGYNEQFF.

In its sample, this clone was seen a few times. The chain has TRBV27 and TRBJ2-7; 9 nucleotides line up with TRBD1. The germline V gene has CDR1 MNHEY and CDR2 SMNVEV (reference sequence). The CDR3 totals 14 residues. The junction had 5 bases not matched to a gene; V was cut back by 3 bases and J by 5 bases. The CDR3 DNA sequence: TGTGCCAGCAGTTTCGAACAGGGGGCAGACGAGCAGTACTTC. Translation: CASSFEQGADEQYF.

This rearrangement joins TRBV25-1 to TRBJ1-6; a possible D gene is TRBD1 (5 bases). Germline loops: CDR1 MGHDK, CDR2 SYGVNS. The ends were cut back, 4 bases at V and 13 bases at J, with 17 bases in the middle. CDR3 length: 14 amino acids. The CDR3 DNA sequence: TGTGCCAGCAGTGGGGGGTTACAGAGTTCTCCCCTCCACTTT. Its translation is CASSGGLQSSPLHF.

This clone was counted between two and nine times. V is TRBV7-2 and J is TRBJ2-7; no definite D call. Trimming took 1 base from V and 6 from J, leaving 19 bases between them. Germline values: CDR1 SGHTA, CDR2 FQGNSA. This CDR3 region has 16 residues. In DNA form, the CDR3 reads TGTGCCAGCAGCTTAGTAATAAGTCCGGTTCCTGGCGAGCAGTACTTC. Translation: CASSLVISPVPGEQYF.

This clone was observed a handful of times. The chain is built from TRBV25-1 and TRBJ2-7; D possibly corresponds to TRBD2 (5 bases). V was cut by 3 bases and J by 6 bases, with 15 bases left in between. The CDR3 is 14 residues long. CDR1 is MGHDK, CDR2 SYGVNS, per germline. The CDR3 DNA reads TGTGCCAGCAGTGACCCGCGGGCAGACCGCGAGCAGTACTTC. Amino acids: CASSDPRADREQYF.

This chain connects TRBV4-2 to TRBJ2-3; tentatively, D is TRBD1 or TRBD2 (5 bases each). V lost 2 bases and J 2 bases, leaving 14 bases between the germline ends. The germline CDR1 and CDR2 sequences are LGHNA and YNFKEQ. The CDR3 totals 16 residues. This CDR3 is CASSQTRDLLTDTQYF. The CDR3 bases are TGTGCCAGCAGCCAAACCCGGGACCTACTCACAGATACGCAGTATTTT.

In its sample, this clone was seen a few times. The V and J genes are TRBV29-1 and TRBJ1-1; a possible D gene is TRBD1 (6 bases). Germline V lookup: CDR1 SQVTM, CDR2 ANQGSEA. CDR3 length: 12 amino acids. Trimming cost V 7 bases and J 1 base, with 10 bases left between them. In DNA form, the CDR3 reads TGCAGCGGTCAGGGGTCGAACACTGAAGCTTTCTTT. Protein sequence: CSGQGSNTEAFF. Looking up the rest from reference TRBV29-1 and TRBJ1-1 gives the full variable domain: SAVISQKPSRDICQRGTSLTIQCQVDSQVTMMFWYRQQPGQSLTLIATANQGSEATYESGFVIDKFPISRPNLTFSTLTVSNMSPEDSSIYLCSGQGSNTEAFFGQGTRLTVV.

Only a few counts were recorded for this clone. The CDR3 loop is CASSPNGSGYTF. The CDR3 bases are TGTGCCAGCAGCCCCAACGGTTCTGGCTACACCTTC. The chain links TRBV7-9 to TRBJ1-2; D remains unclear. CDR3 length equals 12 residues. V shed 5 bases and J shed 7 bases, with 11 bases lying between them. The germline gives CDR1 SEHNR, CDR2 FQNEAQ (reference sequence).

The chain recombines TRBV5-6 with TRBJ2-3, with TRBD2 matching over 10 bases. The CDR3 has 15 residues. Trimming removed 1 base from V and 1 base from J; junction bases left unmatched: 0. CDR1 is SGHDT and CDR2 is YYEEEE in the germline V gene. CDR3 in DNA: TGTGCCAGCAGCTTGACTAGCGGGGGCACAGATACGCAGTATTTT. As protein: CASSLTSGGTDTQYF.

This clone occurred a few times. The CDR3 nucleotides read TGTGCCAGTAGCCTCTTCCCCACTAGCGGGGGGGCGGTAAATGAGCAGTTCTTC. It is translated as CASSLFPTSGGAVNEQFF. The chain employs TRBV19 and TRBJ2-1; 13 bases are a match to TRBD2. Trimming took 6 bases from V and 7 from J; bases not matched to a gene: 15. This CDR3 has 18 residues. The germline V gene has CDR1 LNHDA and CDR2 SQIVND (reference sequence).

This chain connects TRBV14 to TRBJ1-3; D not certain. Germline CDR1 SGHDN, CDR2 FVKESK. V lost 5 bases and J lost 0, with 8 bases in between. The CDR3 has 14 residues. The CDR3 region is CASSIGNSGNTIYF. DNA of the CDR3: TGTGCCAGCAGCATCGGGAACTCTGGAAACACCATATATTTT. The variable domain in full, completed from reference TRBV14 and TRBJ1-3, reads EAGVTQFPSHSVIEKGQTVTLRCDPISGHDNLYWYRRVMGKEIKFLLHFVKESKQDESGMPNNRFLAERTGGTYSTLKVQPAELEDSGVYFCASSIGNSGNTIYFGEGSWLTVV.

This clone was counted between two and nine times. The CDR3 DNA reads as TGTGCCAGCAGGGACCCACAGGGACTCGTGGAGCAGTACTTC. It yields the protein CASRDPQGLVEQYF. The chain joins TRBV28 to TRBJ2-7, with D perhaps being TRBD1 or TRBD2 (6 bases each). Per germline, CDR1 MDHEN and CDR2 SYDVKM. This CDR3 is built from 14 residues. The V and J ends lost 6 bases and 7 bases respectively, with 19 bases between them.

This clone was seen a few times. The rearrangement links TRBV4-1 to TRBJ1-4, with D hard to call. The CDR3 loop spans 18 amino acids. Germline loops: CDR1 MGHRA, CDR2 YSYEKL. The ends were cut back, 1 base at V and 7 bases at J, with 22 bases in the middle. CDR3 in DNA: TGCGCCAGCAGCCAAGTGGGGAGCCTCTACTCCAATTTTGAAAAACTGTTTTTT. This gives the protein CASSQVGSLYSNFEKLFF.

This clone has more than one count but fewer than ten. CDR3 loop: CASSEWEGARSYGYTF. The CDR3 nucleotides read TGTGCCAGCAGTGAATGGGAGGGGGCACGATCCTATGGCTACACCTTC. The chain couples TRBV6-1 to TRBJ1-2; 7 positions match TRBD1. The CDR3 sequence is 16 residues long. Germline CDR1 reads MNHNS; CDR2 reads SASEGT. Losses at the gene ends were 2 bases for V and 4 bases for J; bases not matched to a gene: 10.

This clone has more than one count but fewer than ten. DNA of the CDR3: TGTGCCAGCAGTTCTCCCGACAGAGGCACAGATACGCAGTATTTT. Its translation is CASSSPDRGTDTQYF. The rearrangement uses TRBV6-5 and TRBJ2-3, with a weak D call TRBD1 (5 bases). The germline CDR1 and CDR2 sequences are MNHEY and SVGAGI. The CDR3 has 15 amino acids. V was shortened by 4 bases and J by 1 base, with 12 bases between the two germline ends.

The rearrangement joins TRBV5-8 to TRBJ2-3; 9 nucleotides agree with TRBD2. After removal of 1 base from V and 6 bases from J, the junction contained 6 bases not matched to a gene. The CDR3 totals 15 residues. Looked up from germline, CDR1 is SGHTS and CDR2 is YDEGEE. The CDR3 coding sequence is TGTGCCAGCAGCTTGACTAGCGGGCCAGGGGATACGCAGTATTTT. Its translation: CASSLTSGPGDTQYF. The full variable domain, in which reference TRBV5-8 and TRBJ2-3 provide the parts outside the CDR3, is EAGVTQSPTHLIKTRGQQATLRCSPISGHTSVYWYQQALGLGLQFLLWYDEGEERNRGNFPPRFSGRQFPNYSSELNVNALELEDSALYLCASSLTSGPGDTQYFGPGTRLTVL.

There are a few counts of this clone. The chain is built from TRBV6-6 and TRBJ1-2, with D unclear. Germline V gives CDR1 MNHNY, CDR2 SVGAGI (reference sequence). V dropped 4 bases and J dropped 3 bases, with 9 bases sitting between them. This CDR3 spans 13 amino acids. The CDR3 region is CASSSSGYYGYTF. CDR3 sequence (DNA): TGTGCCAGCAGTTCGTCGGGGTACTATGGCTACACCTTC.

This clone has only a few counts. The rearrangement links TRBV28 to TRBJ2-1; 8 bases are a match to TRBD1. V gave up 2 bases and J gave up 10 bases; unmatched junction bases: 7. The length of the CDR3 is 14 residues. Germline V gene lookup returns CDR1 MDHEN and CDR2 SYDVKM. The CDR3 DNA reads TGTGCCAGCAGTTTAGCCGCAGGGGGCCTCGAGCAGTTCTTC. Translating it yields CASSLAAGGLEQFF. Full variable domain (rest looked up from reference TRBV28 and TRBJ2-1): DVKVTQSSRYLVKRTGEKVFLECVQDMDHENMFWYRQDPGLGLRLIYFSYDVKMKEKGDIPEGYSVSREKKERFSLILESASTNQTSMYLCASSLAAGGLEQFFGPGTRLTVL.

This clone has a handful of counts. The chain uses TRBV5-1 and TRBJ2-7; 7 bases are shared with TRBD1. Germline values: CDR1 SGHRS, CDR2 YFSETQ. The CDR3 covers 15 residues. V was pared by 0 bases and J by 3 bases, with 6 bases of the junction left unmatched. The CDR3 reads CASSLAGQPLYEQYF. The CDR3 DNA follows: TGCGCCAGCAGCTTGGCGGGACAGCCCCTCTACGAGCAGTACTTC.

This clone was seen a handful of times. This chain joins TRBV13 and TRBJ1-4; possible D gene TRBD1, 5 bases. V was cut by 5 bases and J by 3 bases, with 13 bases left in between. CDR3 length: 15 amino acids. Germline CDR1 reads PRHDT; CDR2 reads FYEKMQ (reference sequence). CDR3 loop: CASSLPGRSNEKLFF. CDR3 DNA sequence: TGTGCCAGCAGCCTCCCGGGACGGTCTAATGAAAAACTGTTTTTT. Drawing the rest from reference TRBV13 and TRBJ1-4, the complete variable domain is AAGVIQSPRHLIKEKRETATLKCYPIPRHDTVYWYQQGPGQDPQFLISFYEKMQSDKGSIPDRFSAQQFSDYHSELNMSSLELGDSALYFCASSLPGRSNEKLFFGSGTQLSVL.

This chain connects TRBV28 to TRBJ1-1; possibly TRBD1 for D (5 bases). The CDR3 is 12 amino acids. Trimming took 7 bases from V and 11 from J, leaving 17 bases between them. CDR1 is MDHEN and CDR2 is SYDVKM in the germline V gene. The CDR3 region has the DNA TGTGCCAGCAAGGGAGCAGGGAGCTCGGCTTTCTTT. It is translated as CASKGAGSSAFF. Supplemented by reference TRBV28 and TRBJ1-1, the full variable domain reads DVKVTQSSRYLVKRTGEKVFLECVQDMDHENMFWYRQDPGLGLRLIYFSYDVKMKEKGDIPEGYSVSREKKERFSLILESASTNQTSMYLCASKGAGSSAFFGQGTRLTVV.

This clone was seen more than once but under ten times. The chain joins TRBV11-2 to TRBJ1-1; 7 bases agree with TRBD1. The CDR3 contains 14 residues. The germline V gene has CDR1 SGHAT and CDR2 FQNNGV. J lost 6 bases, V lost 4 bases, and 8 bases had no gene match. The CDR3 here is CASSSLTGIPEAFF. DNA for the CDR3: TGTGCCAGCAGCTCCCTGACAGGGATACCTGAAGCTTTCTTT.

The chain links TRBV7-9 to TRBJ2-7, with 7 bases fitting TRBD2. Germline CDR1 SEHNR, CDR2 FQNEAQ (reference sequence). Losses at the gene ends were 5 bases for V and 5 bases for J; bases not matched to a gene: 3. There are 12 residues in the CDR3. The CDR3 loop reads CASSTRGDEQYF. CDR3 DNA sequence: TGTGCCAGCAGCACCCGGGGGGACGAGCAGTACTTC.

This chain uses TRBV30 with TRBJ1-2; 7 bases are shared with TRBD1. CDR3 length: 12 amino acids. Germline lookup yields CDR1 GTSNPN and CDR2 SVGIG (reference sequence). V was clipped by 7 bases and J by 5 bases; unmatched bases: 7. The DNA for the CDR3 is TGTGCCTCCCTGACAGGGTCTTATGGCTACACCTTC. Its protein product is CASLTGSYGYTF.